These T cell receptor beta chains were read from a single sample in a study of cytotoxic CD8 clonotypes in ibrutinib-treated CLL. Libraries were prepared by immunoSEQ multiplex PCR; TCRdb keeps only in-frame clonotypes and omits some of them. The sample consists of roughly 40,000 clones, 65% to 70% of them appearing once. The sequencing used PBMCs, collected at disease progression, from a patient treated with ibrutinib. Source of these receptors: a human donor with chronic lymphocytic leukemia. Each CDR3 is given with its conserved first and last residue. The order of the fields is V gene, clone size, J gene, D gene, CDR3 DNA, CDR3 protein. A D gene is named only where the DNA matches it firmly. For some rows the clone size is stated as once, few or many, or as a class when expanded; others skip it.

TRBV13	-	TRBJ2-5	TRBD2	TGTGCCAGCGCCCCCAGGGCGGGAGTCCCAGAGACCCAGTACTTC	CASAPRAGVPETQYF
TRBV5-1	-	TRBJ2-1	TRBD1	TGCGCCAGCAGCTTAGAGGGGACAGGGAATTACAATGAGCAGTTCTTC	CASSLEGTGNYNEQFF
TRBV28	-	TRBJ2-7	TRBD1	TGTGCCAGTTCAGACAGGGCCCCCTACGAGCAGTACTTC	CASSDRAPYEQYF
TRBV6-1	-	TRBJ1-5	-	TGTGCCAGCAGTGAAAGGGCAGATAGCAATCAGCCCCAGCATTTT	CASSERADSNQPQHF
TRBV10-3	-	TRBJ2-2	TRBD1	TGTGCCATCAGCCGGGACAGGGCGAACACCGGGGAGCTGTTTTTT	CAISRDRANTGELFF
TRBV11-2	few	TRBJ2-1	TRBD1	TGTGCCAGCAGCTTCGACAGGGGGCGGAATGAGCAGTTCTTC	CASSFDRGRNEQFF
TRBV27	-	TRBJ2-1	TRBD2	TGTGCCAGCAGTTTAGCAGGCGGGAGCAGGGTGGGCAATGAGCAGTTCTTC	CASSLAGGSRVGNEQFF
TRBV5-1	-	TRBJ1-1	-	TGCGCCAGCAGCTTGCAGGCAGCGAACACTGAAGCTTTCTTT	CASSLQAANTEAFF
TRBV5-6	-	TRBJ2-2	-	TGTGCCAGCAGCTCCGAGGGGAGGCCCGGGGAGCTGTTTTTT	CASSSEGRPGELFF
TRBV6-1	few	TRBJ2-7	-	TGTGCCAGCAGTGAGTTAGGCCCGGGGGACTACGAGCAGTACTTC	CASSELGPGDYEQYF
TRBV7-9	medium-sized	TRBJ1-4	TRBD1	TGTGCCAGCAGCTTTGGAGGGGGCTTTGAAAAACTGTTTTTT	CASSFGGGFEKLFF
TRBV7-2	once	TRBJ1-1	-	TGTGCCAGCAGCTTAGTCGTGATGAACACTGAAGCTTTCTTT	CASSLVVMNTEAFF
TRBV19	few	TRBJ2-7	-	TGTGCCAGTAGTCCGGGACCCGGGGTCCACGAGCAGTACTTC	CASSPGPGVHEQYF
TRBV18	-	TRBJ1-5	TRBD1	TGTGCCAGCTCACAAGGGACAGGATACAATCAGCCCCAGCATTTT	CASSQGTGYNQPQHF
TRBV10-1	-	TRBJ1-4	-	TGCGCCAGCAGTGAGTCATCCCCACAAGAAAAACTGTTTTTT	CASSESSPQEKLFF
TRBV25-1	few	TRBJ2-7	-	TGTGCCAGCAGTGATCCCGGACACTCCGAGCAGTACTTC	CASSDPGHSEQYF
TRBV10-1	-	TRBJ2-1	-	TGCGCCAGCAGCGGAGGGTGGGGGAACAATGAGCAGTTCTTC	CASSGGWGNNEQFF
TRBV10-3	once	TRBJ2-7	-	TGTGCCATCAACGAGCAGGGCTACGAGCAGTACTTC	CAINEQGYEQYF
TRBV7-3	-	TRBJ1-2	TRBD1	TGTGCCAGCAGCCCCGGACAGGGGAATGGCTACACCTTC	CASSPGQGNGYTF
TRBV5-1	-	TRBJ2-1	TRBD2	TGCGCCAGCCGCTCAACCGGGACTACCAATGAGCAGTTCTTC	CASRSTGTTNEQFF
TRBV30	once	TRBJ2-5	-	TGTGCCTGGAAAATAGTGCTTGAGGGGATCCAGTACTTC	CAWKIVLEGIQYF
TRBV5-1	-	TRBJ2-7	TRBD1	TGCGCCAGCAGCTTAGGGACAGGGCCCCACGAGCAGTACTTC	CASSLGTGPHEQYF
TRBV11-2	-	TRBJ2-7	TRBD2	TGTGCCAGCAGCCCCCTGACTAGCGGGTTCACCTACGAGCAGTACTTC	CASSPLTSGFTYEQYF
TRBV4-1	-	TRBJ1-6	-	TGCGCCAGCAGCCCCGTCCCGGGACTGGGTACACCCCTCCACTTT	CASSPVPGLGTPLHF
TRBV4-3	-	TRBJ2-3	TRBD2	TGCGCCAGCAGCCAAGACACGGGGGGAGGGTTCGGGAGGCAGTATTTT	CASSQDTGGGFGRQYF
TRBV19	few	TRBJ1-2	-	TGTGCCAGTAGTTCCAGGGAGCGCTATGGCTACACCTTC	CASSSRERYGYTF
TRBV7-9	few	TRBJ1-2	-	TGTGCCAGCAGCTTAGAACAGGGCGCTAACTATGGCTACACCTTC	CASSLEQGANYGYTF
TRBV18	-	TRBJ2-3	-	TGTGCCAGCTCACCGTCTTGGTGGGAGGAGGAATCCGATACGCAGTATTTT	CASSPSWWEEESDTQYF
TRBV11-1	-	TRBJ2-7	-	TGTGCCAGCAGCTTAAACGCGCGGGGCTACGAGCAGTACTTC	CASSLNARGYEQYF
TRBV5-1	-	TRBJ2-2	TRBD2	TGCGCCAGCAGCTTGGTCAGTAGCGGGATAGGGGAGCTGTTTTTT	CASSLVSSGIGELFF
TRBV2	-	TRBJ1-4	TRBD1	TGTGCCAGCAGTAGACAGGGAAATAATGAAAAACTGTTTTTT	CASSRQGNNEKLFF
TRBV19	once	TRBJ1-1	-	TGTGCCAGTAGTATGGGAGGGGTAGGGATAAACACTGAAGCTTTCTTT	CASSMGGVGINTEAFF
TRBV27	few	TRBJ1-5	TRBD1	TGTGCCAGCAGTCGGACAGGGGGCGGACAGCCCCAGCATTTT	CASSRTGGGQPQHF
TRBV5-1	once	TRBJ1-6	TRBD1	TGCGCCAGCAGCTACCAATATAGGACAGGGGGCGATTCACCCCTCCACTTT	CASSYQYRTGGDSPLHF
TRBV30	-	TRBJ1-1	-	TGTGCATGGTCCGGGCGGGCCACTGAAGCTTTCTTT	CAWSGRATEAFF
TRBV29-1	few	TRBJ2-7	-	TGCAGCGTTGTAGGGGCCTACGAGCAGTACTTC	CSVVGAYEQYF
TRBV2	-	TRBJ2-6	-	TGTGCCAGCGCTACGGACAGAACCAGCTCTGGGGCCAACGTCCTGACTTTC	CASATDRTSSGANVLTF
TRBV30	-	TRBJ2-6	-	TGTGCCTGGACATTATCCGGGGCCAACGTCCTGACTTTC	CAWTLSGANVLTF
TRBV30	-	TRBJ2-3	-	TGTGCCTGGAGTGTACCCACTCCTAGCGCTGGCACAGATACGCAGTATTTT	CAWSVPTPSAGTDTQYF
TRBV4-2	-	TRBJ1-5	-	TGTGCCAGCAGCCAAGAACGACAGGATCAGCCCCAGCATTTT	CASSQERQDQPQHF
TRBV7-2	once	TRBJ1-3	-	TGTGCCAGCAGCTTGGGCGGGGGGGGAAACACCATATATTTT	CASSLGGGGNTIYF
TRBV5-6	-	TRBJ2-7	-	TGTGCCAGCAGCTTGGGAGTTGGCGGCGAGCAGTACTTC	CASSLGVGGEQYF
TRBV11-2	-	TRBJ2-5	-	TGTGCCAGCAGCCTCAGGACAGACCAAGAGACCCAGTACTTC	CASSLRTDQETQYF
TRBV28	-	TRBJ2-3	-	TGTGCCAGCAGTTTGGGCTTCGATACGCAGTATTTT	CASSLGFDTQYF
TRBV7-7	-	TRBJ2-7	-	TGTGCTAGCAGCCCCTCGGGGGCAGGGGACACCTACGAGCAGTACTTC	CASSPSGAGDTYEQYF
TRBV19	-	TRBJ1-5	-	TGTGCCAGTAGTATAACGGGGGGCCGGGGCAATCAGCCCCAGCATTTT	CASSITGGRGNQPQHF
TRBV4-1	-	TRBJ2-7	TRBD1	TGCGCCAGCAGCCAAGGGACAGGGCCCTACGAGCAGTACTTC	CASSQGTGPYEQYF
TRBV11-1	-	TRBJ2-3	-	TGTGCCAGCAGCTTCGGGGACACAAAAGATACGCAGTATTTT	CASSFGDTKDTQYF
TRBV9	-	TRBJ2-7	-	TGTGCCAGCACCCCTAGGGGAGCGGGCGAGCAGTACTTC	CASTPRGAGEQYF
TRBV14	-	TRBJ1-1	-	TGTGCCAGCAGCCATCTGGACTGGAACACTGAAGCTTTCTTT	CASSHLDWNTEAFF
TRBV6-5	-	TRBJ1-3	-	TGTGCCAGCAGTCCTCCCGGGGCAGGTGGAAACACCATATATTTT	CASSPPGAGGNTIYF
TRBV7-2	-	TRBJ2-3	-	TGTGCCAGCAGCTTAGTTGGTGATCCTAGCACAGATACGCAGTATTTT	CASSLVGDPSTDTQYF
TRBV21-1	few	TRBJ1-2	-	TGTGCCAGCAGCATGGGGGACAGGGGAAGTTGTGGCTACACCTTC	CASSMGDRGSCGYTF
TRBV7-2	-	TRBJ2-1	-	TGTGCCAGCAGCTTACGACGGAGCTCCTACAATGAGCAGTTCTTC	CASSLRRSSYNEQFF
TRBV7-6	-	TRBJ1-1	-	TGTGCCAGCAGCTTACGGATGAACACTGAAGCTTTCTTT	CASSLRMNTEAFF
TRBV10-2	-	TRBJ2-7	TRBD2	TGCGCCAGCAGACCCGCTGGACTAGCGGACCGCTCCTACGAGCAGTACTTC	CASRPAGLADRSYEQYF
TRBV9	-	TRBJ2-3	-	TGTGCCAGCAGCGTAGAAGCGGTTGGGGCAGATACGCAGTATTTT	CASSVEAVGADTQYF
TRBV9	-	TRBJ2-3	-	TGTGCCAGCAGCGTAGGGGGGCCAGATACGCAGTATTTT	CASSVGGPDTQYF
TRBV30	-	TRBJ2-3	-	TGTGCCTGGAGTTCCTGGACGGGCACAGATACGCAGTATTTT	CAWSSWTGTDTQYF
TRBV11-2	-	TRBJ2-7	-	TGTGCCAGCAGCCCTCGAACCGGGGCCTTCTACGAGCAGTACTTC	CASSPRTGAFYEQYF